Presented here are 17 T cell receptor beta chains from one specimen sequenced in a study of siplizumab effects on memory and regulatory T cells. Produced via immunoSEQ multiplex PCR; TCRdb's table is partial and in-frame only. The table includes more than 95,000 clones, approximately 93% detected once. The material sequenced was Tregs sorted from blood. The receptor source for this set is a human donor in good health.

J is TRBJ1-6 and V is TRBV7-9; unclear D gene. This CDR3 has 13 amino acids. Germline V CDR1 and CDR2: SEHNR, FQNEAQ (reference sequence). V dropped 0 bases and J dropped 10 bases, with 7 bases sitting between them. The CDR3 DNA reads TGTGCCAGCAGCTTAGCCCGTGAATCACCCCTCCACTTT. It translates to CASSLARESPLHF.

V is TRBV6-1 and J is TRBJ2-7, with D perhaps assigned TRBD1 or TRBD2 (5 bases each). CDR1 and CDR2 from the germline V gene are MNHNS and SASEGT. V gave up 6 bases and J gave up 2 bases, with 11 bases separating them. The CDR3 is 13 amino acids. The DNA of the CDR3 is TGTGCCAGCAGCAGTGGGGGAACCTACGAGCAGTACTTC. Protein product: CASSSGGTYEQYF.

The CDR3 spells CASSGFRGHSPLHF. Written as DNA, the CDR3 is TGTGCCAGCAGTGGATTCCGGGGTCATTCACCCCTCCACTTT. This chain connects TRBV6-1 to TRBJ1-6, with D unclear. The CDR3 is 14 residues long. Per the germline V gene, CDR1 is MNHNS and CDR2 is SASEGT. The germline V and J ends were trimmed by 4 bases and 8 bases, with 12 bases remaining between them.

The CDR3 spells CASSPFTGSSGANVLTF. The CDR3 nucleotides read TGTGCCAGCTCACCATTTACAGGGAGCTCTGGGGCCAACGTCCTGACTTTC. This chain joins TRBV18 and TRBJ2-6, with D perhaps TRBD1 (6 bases). Germline CDR1 is KGHSH and CDR2 is LQKENI. Trimming removed 2 bases from V and 0 bases from J, with 11 bases in between. This CDR3 contains 17 residues.

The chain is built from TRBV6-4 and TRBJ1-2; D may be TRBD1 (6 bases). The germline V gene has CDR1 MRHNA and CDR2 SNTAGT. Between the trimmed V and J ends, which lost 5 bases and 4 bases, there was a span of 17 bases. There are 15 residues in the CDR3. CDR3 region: CASSMRGQGTYGYTF. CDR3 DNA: TGTGCCAGCAGTATGCGGGGCCAGGGGACCTATGGCTACACCTTC.

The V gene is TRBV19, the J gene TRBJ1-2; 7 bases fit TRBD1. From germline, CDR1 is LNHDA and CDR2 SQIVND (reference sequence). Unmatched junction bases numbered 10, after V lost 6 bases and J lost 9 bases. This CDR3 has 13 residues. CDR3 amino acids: CASSPSRDRSYTF. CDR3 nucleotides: TGTGCCAGTAGCCCCTCTCGGGACAGAAGCTACACCTTC.

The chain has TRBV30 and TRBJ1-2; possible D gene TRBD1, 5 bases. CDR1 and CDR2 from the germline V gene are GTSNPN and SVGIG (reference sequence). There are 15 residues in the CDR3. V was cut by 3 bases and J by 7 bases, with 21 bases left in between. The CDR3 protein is CAWRGGTLSNVGYTF. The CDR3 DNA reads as TGTGCCTGGAGGGGGGGGACCCTCAGTAACGTTGGCTACACCTTC.

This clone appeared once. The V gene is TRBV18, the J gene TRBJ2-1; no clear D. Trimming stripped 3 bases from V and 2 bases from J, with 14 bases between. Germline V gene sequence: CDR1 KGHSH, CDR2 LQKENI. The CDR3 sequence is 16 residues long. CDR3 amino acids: CASSPFVGSTYNEQFF. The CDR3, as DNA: TGTGCCAGCTCACCTTTCGTCGGTTCAACCTACAATGAGCAGTTCTTC.

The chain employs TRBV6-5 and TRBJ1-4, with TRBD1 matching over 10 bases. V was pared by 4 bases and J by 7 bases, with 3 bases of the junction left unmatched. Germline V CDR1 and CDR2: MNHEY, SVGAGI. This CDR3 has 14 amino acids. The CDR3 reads CASSLDRGSEKLFF. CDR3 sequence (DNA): TGTGCCAGCAGTTTGGACAGGGGGAGTGAAAAACTGTTTTTT.

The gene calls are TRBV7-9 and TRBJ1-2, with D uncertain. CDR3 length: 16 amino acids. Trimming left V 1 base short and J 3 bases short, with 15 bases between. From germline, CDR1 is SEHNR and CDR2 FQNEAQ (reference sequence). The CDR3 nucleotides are TGTGCCAGCAGCTTAGGCGTTTATCGGCAAGACTATGGCTACACCTTC. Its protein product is CASSLGVYRQDYGYTF. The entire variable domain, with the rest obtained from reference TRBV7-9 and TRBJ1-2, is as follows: DTGVSQNPRHKITKRGQNVTFRCDPISEHNRLYWYRQTLGQGPEFLTYFQNEAQLEKSRLLSDRFSAERPKGSFSTLEIQRTEQGDSAMYLCASSLGVYRQDYGYTFGSGTRLTVV.

The CDR3 nucleotides read TGTGCCAGTACGGGACTCAACTATGGCTACACCTTC. Translating gives CASTGLNYGYTF. This chain connects TRBV19 to TRBJ1-2; D perhaps matches TRBD1 (5 bases). The CDR3 extends over 12 amino acids. The V end was cut by 7 bases, the J end by 2 bases, with 8 bases between. Germline CDR1 is LNHDA and CDR2 is SQIVND (reference sequence).

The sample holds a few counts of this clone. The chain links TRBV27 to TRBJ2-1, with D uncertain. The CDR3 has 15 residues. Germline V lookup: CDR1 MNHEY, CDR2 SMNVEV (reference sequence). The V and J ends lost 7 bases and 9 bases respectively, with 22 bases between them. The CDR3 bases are TGTGCCAGCACCAGAGGAACTCTCATCGCCGGTGAGCAGTTCTTC. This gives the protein CASTRGTLIAGEQFF.

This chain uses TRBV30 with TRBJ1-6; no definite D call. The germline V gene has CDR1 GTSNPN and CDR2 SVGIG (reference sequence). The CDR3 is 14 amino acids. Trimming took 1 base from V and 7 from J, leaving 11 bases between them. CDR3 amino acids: CAWSAKVRNSPLHF. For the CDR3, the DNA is TGTGCCTGGAGTGCCAAAGTCAGAAATTCACCCCTCCACTTT.

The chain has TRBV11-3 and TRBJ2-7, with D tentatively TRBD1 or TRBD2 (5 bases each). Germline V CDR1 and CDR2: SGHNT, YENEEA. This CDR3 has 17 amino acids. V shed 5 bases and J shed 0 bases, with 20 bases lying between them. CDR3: CASSAPRGRATSYEQYF. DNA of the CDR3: TGTGCCAGCAGCGCACCCCGGGGCAGGGCGACCTCCTACGAGCAGTACTTC.

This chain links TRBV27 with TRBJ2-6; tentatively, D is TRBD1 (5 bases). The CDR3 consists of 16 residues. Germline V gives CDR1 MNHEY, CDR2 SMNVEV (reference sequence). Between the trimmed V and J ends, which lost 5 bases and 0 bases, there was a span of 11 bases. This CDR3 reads CASSPYRSSGANVLTF. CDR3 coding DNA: TGTGCCAGCAGTCCCTACAGGAGCTCTGGGGCCAACGTCCTGACTTTC.

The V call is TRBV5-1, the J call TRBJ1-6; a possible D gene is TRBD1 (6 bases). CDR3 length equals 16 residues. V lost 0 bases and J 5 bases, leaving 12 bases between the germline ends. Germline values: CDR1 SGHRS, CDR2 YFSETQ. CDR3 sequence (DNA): TGCGCCAGCAGCTTGGGGTCACAGGGCAATAATTCACCCCTCCACTTT. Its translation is CASSLGSQGNNSPLHF.

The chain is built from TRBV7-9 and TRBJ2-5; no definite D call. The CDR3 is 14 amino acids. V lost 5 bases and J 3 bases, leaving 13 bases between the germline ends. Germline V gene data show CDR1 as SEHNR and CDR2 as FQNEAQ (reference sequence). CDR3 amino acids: CASSPPPGKETQYF. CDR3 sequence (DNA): TGTGCCAGCAGCCCTCCCCCAGGAAAAGAGACCCAGTACTTC. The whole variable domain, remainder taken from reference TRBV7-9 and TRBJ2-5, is DTGVSQNPRHKITKRGQNVTFRCDPISEHNRLYWYRQTLGQGPEFLTYFQNEAQLEKSRLLSDRFSAERPKGSFSTLEIQRTEQGDSAMYLCASSPPPGKETQYFGPGTRLLVL.